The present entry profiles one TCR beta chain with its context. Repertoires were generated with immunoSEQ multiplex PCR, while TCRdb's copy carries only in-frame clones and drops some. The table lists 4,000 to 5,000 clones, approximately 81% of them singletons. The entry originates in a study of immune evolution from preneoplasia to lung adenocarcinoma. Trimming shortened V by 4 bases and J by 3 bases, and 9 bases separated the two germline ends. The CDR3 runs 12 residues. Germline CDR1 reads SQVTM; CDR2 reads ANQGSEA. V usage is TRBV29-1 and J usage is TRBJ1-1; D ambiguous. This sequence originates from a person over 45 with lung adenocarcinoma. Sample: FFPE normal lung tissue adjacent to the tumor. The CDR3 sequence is CSVVPGDTEAFF. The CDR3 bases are TGCAGCGTTGTACCTGGGGACACTGAAGCTTTCTTT.